A selection of T cell receptor beta chains follows, all from one sample in a study of T cells in Graves' hyperthyroidism and ophthalmopathy. TCRdb reanalysed the multiplex PCR reads using MiXCR and keeps one entry per CDR3 protein. This sample has about 200,000 distinct CDR3 sequences, with roughly 18% found just once. Specimen: blood. The receptors originated from a man aged 40-49 years with Graves' hyperthyroidism. Each CDR3 is given with its conserved first and last residue. Each record gives: V gene, CDR3 protein.

TRBV19 CASKNRAQRDEKLFF
TRBV20-1 CSASWVNIQYF
TRBV15 CATSFLNNEQFF
TRBV2 CASRRSSYNEQFF
TRBV7-9 CASSYRGYEQYF
TRBV19 CASSPGPSGGGQFF
TRBV6-1 CASSSPGGRGATDTQYF
TRBV6-2/TRBV6-3 CASSHPAGNTEAFF
TRBV20-1 CRTGRGSTDTQYF
TRBV7-2 CASSLTDTGNTIYF
TRBV3-1 CASSDAEENTEAFF
TRBV5-6 CASRQTGVTRGYTF
TRBV28 CASSFITDTQYF
TRBV20-1 CSASGLAGGPPKNIQYF
TRBV5-1 CASSFTTDNVEQFF
TRBV4-1 CASSQGPRATNEKLFF
TRBV24-1 CATSGNRGLNEQFF
TRBV11-1 CASSSIDRNNEQFF
TRBV14 CASNSRAGVQETQYF
TRBV5-1 CASRRVMFEKLFF
TRBV6-5 CASSYGSVVGSREQYF
TRBV7-2 CASSPAATGELFF
TRBV7-3 CASTYRDRGISLYEQYF
TRBV7-9 CASSLVLWGETQYF
TRBV19 CASSIGQAVRVEKLFF
TRBV6-6 CASSYSRPGQVLHEQYF
TRBV5-1 CASSLVTSPEKNIQYF
TRBV6-2/TRBV6-3 CASNPTGQETQYF
TRBV15 CATSRASTGELFF
TRBV12-3/TRBV12-4 CASNGQGSPLHF
TRBV5-1 CASSLVGAGQPQHF
TRBV20-1 CSARDYAGVGNTEAFF
TRBV5-1 CASSLEDTGPEAFF
TRBV6-6 CASSYSTASGDTQYF
TRBV7-2 CASSKGYPTGELFF
TRBV2 CASSESSGNTIYF
TRBV7-9 CASSGQMGYNEQFF
TRBV20-1 CSARVSGGLDTQYF
TRBV28 CASSLSQGWNQPQHF
TRBV5-1 CASKPGQGRQDTQYF
TRBV7-2 CASSESGGDQETQYF
TRBV6-1 CASTKQRNTEAFF
TRBV24-1 CATSDPTEFNEKLFF
TRBV9 CASSVGLAGGSSYNEQFF
TRBV2 CASRPPGHLSYEQYF